This is a list of T cell receptor beta chains from one sample in a study of blood T cell repertoires in COVID-19. Assay: immunoSEQ multiplex PCR; the TCRdb copy retains only in-frame clones and omits some. The data hold 200,000 to 300,000 clones, with about 87% observed a single time. The sample consisted of peripheral blood. All receptors derive from a man aged 60 to 69 who had recovered from COVID-19. The CDR3 runs from the conserved cysteine through the conserved F or W. The D gene is left open where the match is weak. Not every row has a clone size; where given, it reads once, few, many or a size class.

CDR3aa	CDR3nt	v_gene	j_gene	abundance	d_gene
CASKKGSGYGNTIYF	TGTGCCAGTAAGAAAGGGAGCGGTTATGGAAACACCATATATTTT	TRBV19	TRBJ1-3	NA	NA
CASSIRTRNQPQHF	TGTGCCAGTAGTATAAGGACAAGAAATCAGCCCCAGCATTTT	TRBV19	TRBJ1-5	NA	NA
CASSYDRVPYEQYF	TGTGCCAGCAGTTATGACAGGGTTCCCTACGAGCAGTACTTC	TRBV6-5	TRBJ2-7	NA	TRBD1
CASRDMDRLNQPQHF	TGTGCCAGCAGAGACATGGACAGGCTGAATCAGCCCCAGCATTTT	TRBV27	TRBJ1-5	few	TRBD1
CSASTRTGAFSSGANVLTF	TGCAGTGCTAGTACCAGGACAGGGGCTTTTTCCTCTGGGGCCAACGTCCTGACTTTC	TRBV20-1	TRBJ2-6	NA	TRBD1
CASSLPSGAYNEQFF	TGTGCCAGCAGTTTGCCTAGCGGGGCCTACAATGAGCAGTTCTTC	TRBV27	TRBJ2-1	NA	TRBD2
CASSRGGKSEAFF	TGTGCCAGCAGCCGAGGAGGAAAGTCTGAAGCTTTCTTT	TRBV7-8	TRBJ1-1	NA	NA
CATSMGTSGTDTQYF	TGTGCCACCAGCATGGGGACTAGCGGCACAGATACGCAGTATTTT	TRBV15	TRBJ2-3	NA	TRBD2
CASSLLVSGANVLTF	TGTGCCAGCAGCCTACTAGTCTCTGGGGCCAACGTCCTGACTTTC	TRBV7-3	TRBJ2-6	NA	NA
CASTMDGGRNNEKLFF	TGCGCCAGCACCATGGACGGGGGGCGCAATAATGAAAAACTGTTTTTT	TRBV5-1	TRBJ1-4	NA	NA
CASSTWTGGIYGYTF	TGTGCCAGCAGCACCTGGACAGGGGGCATATATGGCTACACCTTC	TRBV5-6	TRBJ1-2	NA	TRBD1
CAWRWQGVETQYF	TGTGCCTGGAGGTGGCAGGGTGTAGAGACCCAGTACTTC	TRBV30	TRBJ2-5	NA	NA
CASSGTGGGGNQPQHF	TGTGCCAGCAGTGGGACAGGGGGCGGTGGCAATCAGCCCCAGCATTTT	TRBV2	TRBJ1-5	NA	TRBD1
CASSLEDRGRELFF	TGTGCCAGCAGCTTAGAAGACCGAGGGAGGGAGCTGTTTTTT	TRBV7-6	TRBJ2-2	NA	NA
CASSSKPGQGVHEQYF	TGTGCCAGCAGCTCCAAACCGGGACAGGGAGTACACGAGCAGTACTTC	TRBV7-2	TRBJ2-7	NA	TRBD1
CASSLDPTSGGRSNTGELFF	TGTGCCAGCAGCTTAGATCCAACTAGCGGGGGGCGGTCGAACACCGGGGAGCTGTTTTTT	TRBV11-2	TRBJ2-2	NA	TRBD2
CASSPQGAATNEKLFF	TGCGCCAGCAGCCCACAGGGGGCCGCAACTAATGAAAAACTGTTTTTT	TRBV5-1	TRBJ1-4	NA	TRBD1
CASSPNTGYRSDTQYF	TGTGCCAGTAGTCCCAACACAGGGTACAGGTCAGATACGCAGTATTTT	TRBV19	TRBJ2-3	NA	NA
CASSQDSSSGSRELFF	TGTGCCAGCAGCCAAGATTCCTCTAGCGGGAGTAGGGAGCTGTTTTTT	TRBV3-1/TRBV3-2	TRBJ2-2	NA	TRBD2
CATTPGDRFSYEQYF	TGTGCCACCACCCCCGGGGACAGGTTCTCCTACGAGCAGTACTTC	TRBV15	TRBJ2-7	NA	TRBD1
CASSPPVADEQYF	TGTGCCAGCTCACCACCGGTGGCGGACGAGCAGTACTTC	TRBV18	TRBJ2-7	NA	NA
CASSFPGQVVQPQHF	TGTGCCAGCAGCTTTCCAGGCCAGGTCGTCCAGCCCCAGCATTTT	TRBV5-7	TRBJ1-5	NA	NA
CASTLLGPDTQYF	TGCGCCAGCACCCTGCTAGGTCCAGATACGCAGTATTTT	TRBV5-1	TRBJ2-3	NA	NA
CASSVGLSGGADTQYF	TGTGCCAGCAGCGTAGGTCTTAGCGGGGGGGCAGATACGCAGTATTTT	TRBV9	TRBJ2-3	NA	TRBD2
CASSVGGAAYEQYF	TGTGCCAGCAGTGTGGGGGGGGCCGCCTACGAGCAGTACTTC	TRBV6-4	TRBJ2-7	NA	NA
CASSLAGPGLEEKLFF	TGTGCCAGCAGCTTAGCTGGTCCGGGATTGGAAGAAAAACTGTTTTTT	TRBV7-2	TRBJ1-4	NA	NA
CASSEETGSLGSAQHF	TGTGCCAGCAGCGAAGAGACAGGGTCCCTGGGTTCGGCCCAGCATTTT	TRBV7-6	TRBJ1-5	NA	TRBD1
CAISESPSGVTGELFF	TGTGCCATCAGTGAGTCGCCTAGCGGGGTCACCGGGGAGCTGTTTTTT	TRBV10-3	TRBJ2-2	NA	TRBD2
CASSPYGTGDTEAFF	TGTGCCAGCAGCCCATACGGGACAGGGGACACTGAAGCTTTCTTT	TRBV7-3	TRBJ1-1	NA	TRBD1
CATSATGTGGGEQFF	TGTGCCACCAGTGCCACCGGGACAGGGGGCGGTGAGCAGTTCTTC	TRBV24-1	TRBJ2-1	once	TRBD1
CASSPGQGDYGYTF	TGTGCCAGCAGCCCGGGACAGGGGGACTATGGCTACACCTTC	TRBV5-4	TRBJ1-2	NA	TRBD1
CATKQGTNTGELFF	TGCGCCACCAAACAGGGGACGAACACCGGGGAGCTGTTTTTT	TRBV10-1	TRBJ2-2	few	TRBD1
CASSQTGPKETQYF	TGTGCCAGCAGCCAGACAGGGCCTAAAGAGACCCAGTACTTC	TRBV7-3	TRBJ2-5	NA	TRBD1
CASSPNGQATDTQYF	TGTGCCAGCAGCCCAAACGGACAGGCAACAGATACGCAGTATTTT	TRBV9	TRBJ2-3	NA	TRBD1
CASSPYYRGRYGEQYF	TGTGCCAGCAGTCCATATTACAGGGGGCGATACGGCGAGCAGTACTTC	TRBV27	TRBJ2-7	few	TRBD1
CASTQGSSTDTQYF	TGCGCCAGTACACAGGGATCTAGCACAGATACGCAGTATTTT	TRBV4-1	TRBJ2-3	NA	NA
CASSALGTNNEQFF	TGCGCCAGCAGCGCCCTAGGGACTAACAATGAGCAGTTCTTC	TRBV10-1	TRBJ2-1	NA	TRBD2
CASSMGVGGLQPQHF	TGTGCCAGTAGTATGGGTGTGGGGGGGCTTCAGCCCCAGCATTTT	TRBV19	TRBJ1-5	NA	NA
CASSSPPHRNPIYEQYF	TGTGCCAGCAGCTCCCCCCCGCACAGAAATCCGATCTACGAGCAGTACTTC	TRBV7-3	TRBJ2-7	NA	NA
CASSLGSGFSYEQYF	TGTGCCAGCAGCTTGGGCTCTGGATTCTCCTACGAGCAGTACTTC	TRBV7-2	TRBJ2-7	NA	NA
CASSPTSGTYEQYF	TGTGCCAGCAGCCCGACTAGCGGAACCTACGAGCAGTACTTC	TRBV7-8	TRBJ2-7	NA	TRBD2
CASSLVSSGQWAGELFF	TGTGCCAGCAGCTTAGTATCGTCGGGACAGTGGGCCGGGGAGCTGTTTTTT	TRBV11-3	TRBJ2-2	NA	TRBD1
CATSGRAVNTGELFF	TGTGCCACCAGTGGGAGGGCAGTGAACACCGGGGAGCTGTTTTTT	TRBV24-1	TRBJ2-2	NA	NA
CASSRRDRGETQYF	TGCGCCAGCAGCCGCCGGGACAGGGGTGAGACCCAGTACTTC	TRBV5-1	TRBJ2-5	NA	TRBD1
CATSSQGLNQPQHF	TGTGCCACTTCGAGCCAGGGCCTCAATCAGCCCCAGCATTTT	TRBV6-5	TRBJ1-5	NA	NA
CASREGGPIYEQFF	TGTGCCAGCAGGGAGGGGGGGCCGATCTATGAGCAGTTCTTC	TRBV6-5	TRBJ2-1	few	NA
CASSQDPGGANVLTF	TGTGCCAGCAGCCAAGATCCAGGAGGGGCCAACGTCCTGACTTTC	TRBV3-1/TRBV3-2	TRBJ2-6	NA	NA